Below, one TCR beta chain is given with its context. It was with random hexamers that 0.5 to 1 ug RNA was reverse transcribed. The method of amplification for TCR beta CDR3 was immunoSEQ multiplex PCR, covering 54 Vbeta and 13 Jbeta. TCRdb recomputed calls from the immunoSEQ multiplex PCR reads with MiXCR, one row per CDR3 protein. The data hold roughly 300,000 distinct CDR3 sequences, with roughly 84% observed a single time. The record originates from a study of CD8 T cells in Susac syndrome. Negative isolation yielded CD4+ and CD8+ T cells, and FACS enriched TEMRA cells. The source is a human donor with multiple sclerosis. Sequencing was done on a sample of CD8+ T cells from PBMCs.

The CDR3 nucleotides are TGTGCCAGCAGCCGAGGACTAGCGGGACGTGGGGAGACCCAGTACTTC. It codes for CASSRGLAGRGETQYF. The chain carries TRBV27 and TRBJ2-5, with TRBD2 identical over 12 bases. Germline-derived CDR1 and CDR2 are MNHEY and SMNVEV (reference sequence). Germline trimming cut 6 bases from V and 5 bases from J; bases unmatched to any gene: 10. The CDR3 runs 16 residues.